This T cell receptor beta chain came from a study of Ad26.COV2.S vaccination and SARS-CoV-2 variants. The CDR3 length is 15 residues. The trim removed 2 bases at V and 7 bases at J, leaving 6 bases unmatched. The germline CDR1 and CDR2 sequences are MDHEN and SYDVKM. Treatment indicated: about 20 received Ad26.COV2.S at low or high dose, single or two shots; 5 received placebo; per-sample allocation not given. Collection of samples fell on day 63 after the first vaccine or placebo injection. Aged 18-55 years, donor was enrolled in Boston in 2020. Sequenced by immunoSEQ multiplex PCR; TCRdb stores in-frame clones only, minus some. The sample yields a few hundred thousand clones, roughly four fifths seen once.

This sequence originates from a person aged 18-60 years who received the Ad26.COV2.S COVID-19 vaccine or a placebo. The material sequenced was peripheral blood, taken in a trial of Ad26.COV2.S vaccine versus placebo. The rearrangement uses TRBV28 and TRBJ2-1; 9 positions agree with TRBD2. The CDR3 loop reads CASSLAVAGANEQFF. As DNA, the CDR3 is TGTGCCAGCAGTTTAGCAGTAGCGGGAGCGAATGAGCAGTTCTTC. Supplemented by reference TRBV28 and TRBJ2-1, the full variable domain reads DVKVTQSSRYLVKRTGEKVFLECVQDMDHENMFWYRQDPGLGLRLIYFSYDVKMKEKGDIPEGYSVSREKKERFSLILESASTNQTSMYLCASSLAVAGANEQFFGPGTRLTVL.